This T cell receptor (beta chain) is drawn from a study of blood T cells in healthy people across ages. Points from the study as a whole: PBMCs left unsorted prevented a conclusive naive versus antigen-experienced comparison.

The CDR3 has 13 residues. The germline CDR1 and CDR2 sequences are SGHTA and FQGTGA. V was shortened by 0 bases and J by 2 bases, with 5 bases between the two germline ends. Alongside a J-beta primer mix, a sample-barcoded 5' primer served in a second PCR lasting about 7 to 12 cycles. The template-switch adaptor, which had 12 random nucleotides, put a tag on each cDNA molecule. TCRdb re-called the 5' RACE reads through MiXCR, storing one row per CDR3 protein. The sample lists hundreds of thousands of distinct CDR3 sequences, about 42% seen once, with roughly a fifth in the top ten. A note on this clonotype: Its antigen is currently unknown.

Drawing of peripheral blood yielded about 9.8 milliliters from each donor. In each sample, at least 6 million PBMCs were isolated. The chain links TRBV7-3 to TRBJ2-7; a possible D gene is TRBD2 (5 bases). The receptor comes from a man between 60 and 70 years old in good health. The sample comprised blood. The CDR3 DNA sequence: TGTGCCAGCAGCTTAACTAGCGCCTACGAGCAGTACTTC. It encodes CASSLTSAYEQYF.